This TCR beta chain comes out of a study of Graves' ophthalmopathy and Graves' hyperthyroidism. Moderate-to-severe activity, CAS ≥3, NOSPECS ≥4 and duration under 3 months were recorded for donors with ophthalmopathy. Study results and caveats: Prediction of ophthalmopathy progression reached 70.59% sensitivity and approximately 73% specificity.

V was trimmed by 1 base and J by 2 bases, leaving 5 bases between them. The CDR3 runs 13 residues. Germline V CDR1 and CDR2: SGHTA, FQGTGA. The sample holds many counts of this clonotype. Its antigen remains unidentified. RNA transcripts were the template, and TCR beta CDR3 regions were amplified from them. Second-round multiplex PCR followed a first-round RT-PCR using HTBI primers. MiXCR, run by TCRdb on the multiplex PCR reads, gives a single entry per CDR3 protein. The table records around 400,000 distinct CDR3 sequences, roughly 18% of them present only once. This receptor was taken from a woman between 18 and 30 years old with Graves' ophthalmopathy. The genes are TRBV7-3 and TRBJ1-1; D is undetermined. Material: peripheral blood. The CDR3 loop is CASSLRPNTEAFF. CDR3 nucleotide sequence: TGTGCCAGCAGCTTAAGGCCAAACACTGAAGCTTTCTTT.